This T cell receptor beta chain is from a study of blood T cell repertoires in COVID-19. Clones were sequenced by immunoSEQ multiplex PCR, and TCRdb holds only the in-frame ones, with some missing. The profile shows about 130,000 clones, around 79% of them singletons. The specimen sequenced was peripheral blood. The receptor comes from a woman between 65 and 79 years old with COVID-19, enrolled during active disease.

The CDR3 coding sequence is TGTGCCAGCAGCCCGGGACAGGGGGACCAAGAGACCCAGTACTTC. This sequence encodes CASSPGQGDQETQYF. This chain connects TRBV7-6 to TRBJ2-5, with 11 bases aligning to TRBD1. Germline lookup yields CDR1 SGHVS and CDR2 FNYEAQ. With 5 bases clipped from V and 0 bases from J, the junction kept 2 bases outside the gene matches. This CDR3 has 15 amino acids.